This T cell receptor (beta chain) was recovered during a study of PD-L1 blockade in urothelial cancer. At the level of the study: Once treatment had started, blood was analyzed at 3 weeks (second dose) and again at 6 weeks. A median blood sample held about 140,000 T cells and tens of thousands of unique TCRs. Findings and caveats of the study: Patients with below-median pretreatment blood clonality survived longer.

Clones were read by immunoSEQ multiplex PCR, and TCRdb kept only the in-frame ones, dropping some. The sample carries 50,000 or so clones, 82% recorded once. Germline CDR1 and CDR2: SNHLY and FYNNEI. This CDR3 contains 15 residues. V was pared by 6 bases and J by 5 bases, with 6 bases of the junction left unmatched. Turning to this clone: The antigen is not known.

The TCR originated in a man aged 70 or older with urothelial cancer. The chain combines TRBV2 with TRBJ2-7; 14 bases match TRBD2. The input for sequencing was PBMCs, taken around atezolizumab (anti-PD-L1) treatment. The CDR3 spells CASRQGLAGVDEQYF. For the CDR3, the DNA is TGTGCCAGCAGACAGGGACTAGCGGGAGTAGACGAGCAGTACTTC.